These T cell receptor beta chains were read from a single sample in a study of blood T cell repertoires in COVID-19. Profiled with immunoSEQ multiplex PCR; TCRdb holds only in-frame clones, not every one. There are over 75,000 clones in the sample; about 79% occur only once, and 15% lies in the top ten. Input material: peripheral blood. The receptor set was obtained from a human donor in a cohort sampled during active COVID-19. Both conserved end residues are part of each CDR3. A D gene is named only where the DNA matches it firmly. Some rows have no size entry. The others give once, few or many, or a class for an expanded clone.

V,D,size,J,DNA,CDR3
TRBV7-9,-,-,TRBJ1-2,TGTGCCAGCAGCTCAGGGATAGTCAACTATGGCTACACCTTC,CASSSGIVNYGYTF
TRBV30,-,few,TRBJ2-7,TGTGCCTGGAGGGGCGACTACGAGCAGTACTTC,CAWRGDYEQYF
TRBV27,-,-,TRBJ1-6,TGTGCCAGCAGTTTATCCGTCAGCTCCTATAATTCACCCCTCCACTTT,CASSLSVSSYNSPLHF
TRBV18,TRBD2,-,TRBJ2-1,TGTGCCAGCTCTGGACTAGCGGACTTGAGCTCCTACAATGAGCAGTTCTTC,CASSGLADLSSYNEQFF
TRBV6-6,-,-,TRBJ2-1,TGTGCCAGCAGTTCCCGGAGGGCCTACAATGAGCAGTTCTTC,CASSSRRAYNEQFF
TRBV7-2,TRBD1,-,TRBJ1-1,TGTGCCAGCAGCTTAATCCCACCGGGACAGGGGGCTGAAGCTTTCTTT,CASSLIPPGQGAEAFF
TRBV4-3,-,-,TRBJ2-1,TGCGCCAGCAGCCAAAGGGGCCCGCCCTGGAGCTCCTACAATGAGCAGTTCTTC,CASSQRGPPWSSYNEQFF
TRBV5-8,-,many,TRBJ2-3,TGTGCCAGCAGCTTGTCTTATAGCGGTACGCAGTATTTT,CASSLSYSGTQYF
TRBV6-2/TRBV6-3,-,-,TRBJ1-1,TGTGCCAGCAGCTCAAGACAGGCGGGAGGTGGGACCACTGAAGCTTTCTTT,CASSSRQAGGGTTEAFF
TRBV27,-,-,TRBJ2-5,TGTGCCAGCAGTCCCGCGGTAATCAGGGGAGAGACCCAGTACTTC,CASSPAVIRGETQYF
TRBV28,TRBD1,once,TRBJ2-1,TGTGCCAGCAGTATGGCCGGGACAGGGGCTAACAATGAGCAGTTCTTC,CASSMAGTGANNEQFF
TRBV11-3,-,-,TRBJ1-5,TGTGCCAGCAGCTTAGGTGGCCTGGGGCCCAATCAGCCCCAGCATTTT,CASSLGGLGPNQPQHF
TRBV7-9,TRBD1,-,TRBJ1-4,TGTGCCAGCAGCTTTTCACAGGGGCTCTTCCAGGCTAATGAAAAACTGTTTTTT,CASSFSQGLFQANEKLFF
TRBV27,-,once,TRBJ2-2,TGTGCCAGCAGTACTACAGGGAGGGAGCTGTTTTTT,CASSTTGRELFF
TRBV2,TRBD1,-,TRBJ2-3,TGTGCCAGCAGCCAAACCTCGGGACAGGGGGGCACAGATACGCAGTATTTT,CASSQTSGQGGTDTQYF
TRBV4-2,TRBD2,-,TRBJ2-1,TGTGCCAGCAGCCAAGAAGGGAGGGATGAGCAGTTCTTC,CASSQEGRDEQFF
TRBV5-1,-,-,TRBJ1-6,TGCGCCAGCAGCCCTGGACAGCGGGGTTGGTTACCCCTCCACTTT,CASSPGQRGWLPLHF
TRBV4-1,-,-,TRBJ2-5,TGCGCCAGCAGCCAGCCCCGGGAGACCCAGTACTTC,CASSQPRETQYF
TRBV6-2/TRBV6-3,-,-,TRBJ1-2,TGTGCCAGCAGTTATGAGGTTGCGGGCAATGGCTACACCTTC,CASSYEVAGNGYTF
TRBV6-5,-,-,TRBJ2-1,TGTGCCAGCAGTTACGGGGCAACGTCCTACAATGAGCAGTTCTTC,CASSYGATSYNEQFF
TRBV28,TRBD1,few,TRBJ1-1,TGTGCCAGCAGGCCACTACAGGGGTGGGGCACTGAAGCTTTCTTT,CASRPLQGWGTEAFF
TRBV7-2,-,-,TRBJ1-2,TGTGCCAGCAGCAAGGGGGTGCAGAACTATGGCTACACCTTC,CASSKGVQNYGYTF
TRBV7-2,TRBD2,-,TRBJ2-1,TGTGCCAGCAGCCCGTACGGGACTAGGGCCTTGGGGGAGCAGTTCTTC,CASSPYGTRALGEQFF
TRBV11-3,TRBD1,-,TRBJ2-3,TGTGCCAGCAGCTTATTCAGGGGGTTTGATACGCAGTATTTT,CASSLFRGFDTQYF
TRBV6-5,TRBD1,-,TRBJ1-1,TGTGCCAGCAAGGGGGCTGAGATTAGCTATTCTGAAGCTTTCTTT,CASKGAEISYSEAFF
TRBV27,TRBD1,-,TRBJ1-5,TGTGCCAGCAGAAAAGGGACAGGGGGCAATCAGCCCCAGCATTTT,CASRKGTGGNQPQHF
TRBV9,-,-,TRBJ2-7,TGTGCCAGCAGTCCACAGGGTTTGGACGAGCAGTACTTC,CASSPQGLDEQYF
TRBV6-1,-,-,TRBJ1-1,TGTGCCAGCAGTGACGGCGGGAGAGCGGCTTTCTTT,CASSDGGRAAFF
TRBV14,TRBD1,-,TRBJ2-1,TGTGCCAGCAGCCAACAATCAGGGACAGGGAATTACAATGAGCAGTTCTTC,CASSQQSGTGNYNEQFF
TRBV5-1,TRBD1,-,TRBJ1-6,TGCGCCAGCAGCTTGGAGGCAGGGGGGACACCCCTCCACTTT,CASSLEAGGTPLHF
TRBV29-1,-,-,TRBJ1-1,TGCAGCGCCCAGAGGGCGTCCCGGAACACTGAAGCTTTCTTT,CSAQRASRNTEAFF
TRBV12-5,TRBD1,-,TRBJ2-1,TGTGCTAGTGGATCCGGACAGGGTAACAATGAGCAGTTCTTC,CASGSGQGNNEQFF
TRBV6-4,TRBD2,-,TRBJ2-3,TGTGCCAGCTCTCAGATAGCGGGGAGTGCAGATACGCAGTATTTT,CASSQIAGSADTQYF
TRBV16,-,-,TRBJ2-4,TGTGCCAGCAGCCAATCACTCCAGGGGGGAAAAAACATTCAGTACTTC,CASSQSLQGGKNIQYF
TRBV7-9,-,once,TRBJ1-4,TGTGCCAGCAGCCCCCTCATCGTAGCTAATGAAAAACTGTTTTTT,CASSPLIVANEKLFF
TRBV4-1,-,-,TRBJ1-2,TGCGCCAGCAGCCAAGATATCGGGTACTATGGCTACACCTTC,CASSQDIGYYGYTF